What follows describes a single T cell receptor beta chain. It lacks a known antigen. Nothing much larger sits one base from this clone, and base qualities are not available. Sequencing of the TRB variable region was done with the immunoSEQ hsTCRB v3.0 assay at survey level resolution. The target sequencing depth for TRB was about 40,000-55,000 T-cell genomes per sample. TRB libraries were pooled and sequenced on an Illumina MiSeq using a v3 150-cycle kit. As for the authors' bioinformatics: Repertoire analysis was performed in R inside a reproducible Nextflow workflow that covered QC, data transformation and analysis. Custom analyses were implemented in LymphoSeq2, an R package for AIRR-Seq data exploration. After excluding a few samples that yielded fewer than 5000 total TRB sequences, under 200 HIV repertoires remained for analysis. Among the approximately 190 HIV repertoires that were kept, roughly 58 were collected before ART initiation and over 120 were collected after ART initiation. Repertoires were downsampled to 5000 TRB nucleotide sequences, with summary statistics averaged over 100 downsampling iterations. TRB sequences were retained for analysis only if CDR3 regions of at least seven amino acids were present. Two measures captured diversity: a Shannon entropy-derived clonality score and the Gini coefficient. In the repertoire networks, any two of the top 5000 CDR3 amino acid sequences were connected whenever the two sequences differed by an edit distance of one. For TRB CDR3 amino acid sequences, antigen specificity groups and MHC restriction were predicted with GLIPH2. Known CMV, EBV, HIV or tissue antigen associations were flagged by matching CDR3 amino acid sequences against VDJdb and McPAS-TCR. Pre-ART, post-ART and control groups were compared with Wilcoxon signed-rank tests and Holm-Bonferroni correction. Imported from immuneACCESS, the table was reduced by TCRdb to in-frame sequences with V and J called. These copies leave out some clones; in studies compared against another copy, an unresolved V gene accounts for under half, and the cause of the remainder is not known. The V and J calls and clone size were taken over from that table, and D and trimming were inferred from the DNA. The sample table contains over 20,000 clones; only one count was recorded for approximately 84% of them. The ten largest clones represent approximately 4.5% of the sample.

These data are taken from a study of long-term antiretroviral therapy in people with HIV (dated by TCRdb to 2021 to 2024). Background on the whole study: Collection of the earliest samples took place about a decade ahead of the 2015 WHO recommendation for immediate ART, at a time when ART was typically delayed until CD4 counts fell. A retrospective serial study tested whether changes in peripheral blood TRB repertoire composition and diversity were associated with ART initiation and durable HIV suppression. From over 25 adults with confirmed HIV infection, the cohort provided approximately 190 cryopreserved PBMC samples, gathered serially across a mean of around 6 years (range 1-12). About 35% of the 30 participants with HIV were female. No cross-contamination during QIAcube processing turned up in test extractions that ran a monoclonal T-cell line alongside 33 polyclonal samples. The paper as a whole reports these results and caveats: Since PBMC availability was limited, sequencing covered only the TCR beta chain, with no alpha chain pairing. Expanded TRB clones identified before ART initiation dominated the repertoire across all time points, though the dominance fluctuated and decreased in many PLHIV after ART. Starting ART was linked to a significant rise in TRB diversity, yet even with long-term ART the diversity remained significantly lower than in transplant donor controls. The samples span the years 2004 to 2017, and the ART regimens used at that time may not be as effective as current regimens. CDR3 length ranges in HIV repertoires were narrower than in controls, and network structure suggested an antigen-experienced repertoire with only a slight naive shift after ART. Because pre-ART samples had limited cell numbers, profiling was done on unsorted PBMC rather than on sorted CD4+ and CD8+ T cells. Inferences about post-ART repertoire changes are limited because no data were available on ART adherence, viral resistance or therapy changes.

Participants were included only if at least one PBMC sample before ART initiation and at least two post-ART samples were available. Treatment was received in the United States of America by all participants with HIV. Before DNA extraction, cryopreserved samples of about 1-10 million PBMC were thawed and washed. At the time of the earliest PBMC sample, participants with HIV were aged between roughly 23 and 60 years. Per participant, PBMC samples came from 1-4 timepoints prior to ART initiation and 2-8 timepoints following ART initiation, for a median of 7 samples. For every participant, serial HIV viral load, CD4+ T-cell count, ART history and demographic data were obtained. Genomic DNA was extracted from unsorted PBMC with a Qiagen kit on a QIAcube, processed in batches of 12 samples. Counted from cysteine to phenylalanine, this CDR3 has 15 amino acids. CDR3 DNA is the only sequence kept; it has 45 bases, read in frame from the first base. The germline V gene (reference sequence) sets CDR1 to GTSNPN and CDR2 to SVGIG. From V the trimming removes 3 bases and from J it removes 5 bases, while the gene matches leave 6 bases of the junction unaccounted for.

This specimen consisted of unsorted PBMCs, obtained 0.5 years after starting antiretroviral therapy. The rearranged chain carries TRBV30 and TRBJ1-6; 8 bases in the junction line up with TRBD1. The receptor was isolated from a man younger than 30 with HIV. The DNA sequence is TGTGCCTGGAGCCCCGGGACAGGCAATAATTCACCCCTCCACTTT. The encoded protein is CAWSPGTGNNSPLHF.